Listed below are T cell receptor beta chains from one sample, sequenced in a study of cytomegalovirus exposure and HLA in healthy donors. Sequencing was performed with immunoSEQ multiplex PCR; in TCRdb, only in-frame clones are kept and a portion is missing. The repertoire holds 120,000 or so clones, with 70% to 85% as singletons. The sequencing input was PBMCs. Every receptor here comes from a man aged 25 to 40 in good health and CMV-seropositive. Each CDR3 is given with its conserved first and last residue. Each record gives: J gene, V gene, CDR3 protein.

>TRBJ1-6|TRBV7-2
CASSTPGSYNSPLHF
>TRBJ2-7|TRBV5-1
CASSPLDGQESSYEQYF
>TRBJ2-3|TRBV27
CASSLRPGQGRGGTDTQYF
>TRBJ2-1|TRBV19
CASTLAGPSYNEQFF
>TRBJ2-7|TRBV27
CASSPNRGKLYEQYF
>TRBJ1-1|TRBV19
CASSPLNRGWNTEAFF
>TRBJ1-1|TRBV27
CASSFGGADTEAFF
>TRBJ1-5|TRBV6-5
CASSKTGMGQPQHF
>TRBJ2-3|TRBV2
CASSEGQTTTDTQYF
>TRBJ2-3|TRBV29-1
CSVDGTSGVHSTDTQYF
>TRBJ1-5|TRBV2
CASSESTDNQPQHF
>TRBJ1-2|TRBV30
CAWSDRNYGYTF
>TRBJ2-3|TRBV14
CASSHRLAGGSTDTQYF
>TRBJ1-1|TRBV7-3
CASSPQADTEAFF
>TRBJ1-5|TRBV6-4
CASSDPGLHSNQPQHF
>TRBJ2-7|TRBV30
CAWSSAGVEQYF
>TRBJ2-5|TRBV12-5
CASGFLAGDKYQETQYF
>TRBJ1-4|TRBV27
CASSLSHRLLGGEKLFF
>TRBJ2-1|TRBV5-1
CASSLALNEQFF
>TRBJ2-1|TRBV19
CASSIQGPTLSLNEQFF
>TRBJ1-4|TRBV9
CASSVGPNEKLFF
>TRBJ1-2|TRBV6-6
CATSAAVYGYTF
>TRBJ2-1|TRBV12-5
CASGPWTSGGAKEQFF
>TRBJ2-3|TRBV28
CASSSLLAGITDTQYF
>TRBJ2-3|TRBV25-1
CASTNQGAHSNDTQYF
>TRBJ2-7|TRBV19
CASSRLSGGSSYEQYF
>TRBJ2-3|TRBV9
CASSHGGGGRTDTQYF
>TRBJ2-7|TRBV23-1
CASSQSGLADFSSSYEQYF
>TRBJ1-2|TRBV11-3
CASSLASDRGPEGYTF
>TRBJ1-5|TRBV7-8
CASSLGGGNQPQHF
>TRBJ1-5|TRBV19
CASSPRRDSPYQPQHF
>TRBJ2-7|TRBV19
CAAASSYEQYF
>TRBJ2-7|TRBV5-6
CASSPGTGLAYEQYF
>TRBJ1-4|TRBV5-1
CASSSGNIGEKLFF
>TRBJ1-5|TRBV5-8
CASSFDTNQPQHF
>TRBJ1-6|TRBV10-2
CASQDILNSPLHF
>TRBJ2-3|TRBV5-6
CASSLVREQMDTQYF
>TRBJ2-5|TRBV7-6
CASSLGGLAGVQETQYF
>TRBJ1-4|TRBV6-6
CASSYGFEGEKLFF
>TRBJ1-1|TRBV7-9
CASSPERALGTEAFF
>TRBJ2-7|TRBV11-2
CASSFGTADYEQYF
>TRBJ2-7|TRBV21-1
CASSKGALPYEQYF
>TRBJ1-2|TRBV2
CASSQGQGVIYGYTF
>TRBJ2-7|TRBV29-1
CSVGGTDPREQYF
>TRBJ2-3|TRBV14
CASRRSGGSDTQYF
>TRBJ2-3|TRBV4-1
CASSQPGTGSTDTQYF
>TRBJ2-2|TRBV9
CASSPRLAGGSGELFF
>TRBJ1-3|TRBV7-2
CASSLQGGNTIYF
>TRBJ1-1|TRBV7-2
CASSHDGGNTEAFF
>TRBJ1-4|TRBV2
CASSEALFREKLFF
>TRBJ1-2|TRBV5-4
CASSSPADRGEGYTF
>TRBJ1-2|TRBV14
CASSQDGRTPGKYPGYTF